The T cell receptor beta chain under discussion was sequenced for a study of graft-versus-host responses after intestinal transplantation. Regarding the study as a whole: GvH clones detected in recipient marrow included some appearing first in ileum or blood. Levels of circulating GvH clones at their peak were associated with early post-transplant HvG declines.

Irradiated, violet-dye-labeled stimulators (around 200,000) were plated alongside around 200,000 CFSE-labeled responders. Sorted after the reaction were proliferating CFSE-low CD3+CD4+ and CD3+CD8+ responders. The germline gives CDR1 KGHSH, CDR2 LQKENI. Trimming shortened V by 3 bases and J by 5 bases, and 14 bases separated the two germline ends. This CDR3 is 15 amino acids long. Only in-frame clones appear in the TCRdb table, and some are missing; sequencing was by immunoSEQ multiplex PCR. The table shows 15,000 or so clones, with roughly 28% occurring only once. Sequenced material: alloreactive CD4+ T cells from a mixed lymphocyte reaction culture, taken before intestinal transplant. Indicated subset: CFSE-low proliferating T cells sorted from roughly 6-day pre-transplant mixed lymphocyte reaction (GvH or HvG direction). This rearrangement joins TRBV18 to TRBJ1-5; D ambiguous. This clonotype was obtained from a human patient who received an intestinal transplant. The chain's CDR3 is CASSPESQRDQPQHF. The DNA of the CDR3 is TGTGCCAGCTCACCCGAATCTCAGAGGGATCAGCCCCAGCATTTT.